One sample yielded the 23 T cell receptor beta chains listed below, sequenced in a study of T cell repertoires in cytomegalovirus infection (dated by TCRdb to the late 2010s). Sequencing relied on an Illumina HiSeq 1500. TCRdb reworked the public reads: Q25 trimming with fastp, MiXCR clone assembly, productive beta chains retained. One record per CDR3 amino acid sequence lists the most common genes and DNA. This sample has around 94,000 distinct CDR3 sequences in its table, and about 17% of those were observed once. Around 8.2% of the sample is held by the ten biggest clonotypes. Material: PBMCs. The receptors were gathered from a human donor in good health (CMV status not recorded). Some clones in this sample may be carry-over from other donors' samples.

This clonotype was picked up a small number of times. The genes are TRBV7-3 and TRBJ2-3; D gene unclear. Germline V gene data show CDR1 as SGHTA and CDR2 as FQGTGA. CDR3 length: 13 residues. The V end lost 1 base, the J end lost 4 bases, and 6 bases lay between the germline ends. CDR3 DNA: TGTGCCAGCAGCTTAAGTGTGGCAGATACGCAGTATTTT. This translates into CASSLSVADTQYF.

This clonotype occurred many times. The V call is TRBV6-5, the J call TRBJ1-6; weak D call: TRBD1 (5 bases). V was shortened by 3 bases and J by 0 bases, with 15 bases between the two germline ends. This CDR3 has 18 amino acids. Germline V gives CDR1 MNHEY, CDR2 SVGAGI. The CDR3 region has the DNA TGTGCCAGCAGTTATCGGGCTGGGGGGAGCTCCTATAATTCACCCCTCCACTTT. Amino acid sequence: CASSYRAGGSSYNSPLHF.

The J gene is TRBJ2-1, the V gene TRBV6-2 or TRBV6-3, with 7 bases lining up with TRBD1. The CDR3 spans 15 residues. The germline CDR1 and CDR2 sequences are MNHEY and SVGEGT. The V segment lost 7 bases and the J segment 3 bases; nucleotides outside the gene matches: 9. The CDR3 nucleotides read TGTGCCAGCAATCTTCCACGGGACAGCTACAATGAGCAGTTCTTC. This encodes CASNLPRDSYNEQFF.

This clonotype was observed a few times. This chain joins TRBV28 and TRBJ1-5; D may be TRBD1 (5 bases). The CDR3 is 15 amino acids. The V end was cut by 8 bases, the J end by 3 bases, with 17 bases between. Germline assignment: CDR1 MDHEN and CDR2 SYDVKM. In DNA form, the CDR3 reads TGTGCCAGCTATAGAACAGGACCGACCAATCAGCCCCAGCATTTT. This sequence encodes CASYRTGPTNQPQHF.

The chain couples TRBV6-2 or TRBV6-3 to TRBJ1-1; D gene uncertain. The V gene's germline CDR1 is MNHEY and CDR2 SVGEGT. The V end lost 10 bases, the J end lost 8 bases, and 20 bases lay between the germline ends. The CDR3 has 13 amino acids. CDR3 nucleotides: TGTGCCACCCGAAGGGCGGGGATTCTCGAAGCTTTCTTT. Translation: CATRRAGILEAFF.

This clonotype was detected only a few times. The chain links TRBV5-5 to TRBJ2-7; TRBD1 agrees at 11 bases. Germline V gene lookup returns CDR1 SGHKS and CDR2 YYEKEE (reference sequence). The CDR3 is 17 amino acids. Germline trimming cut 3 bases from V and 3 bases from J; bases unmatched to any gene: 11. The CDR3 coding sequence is TGTGCCAGCAGCTCGGGAGAAAGAGGGACAGGGGGCTACGAGCAGTACTTC. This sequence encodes CASSSGERGTGGYEQYF.

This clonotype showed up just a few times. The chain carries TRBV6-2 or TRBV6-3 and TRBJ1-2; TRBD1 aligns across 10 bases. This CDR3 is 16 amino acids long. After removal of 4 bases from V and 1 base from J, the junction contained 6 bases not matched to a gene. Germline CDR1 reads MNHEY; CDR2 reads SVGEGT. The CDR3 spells CASSFSGTGDNYGYTF. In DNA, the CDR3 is TGTGCCAGCAGTTTTTCCGGGACAGGGGATAACTATGGCTACACCTTC.

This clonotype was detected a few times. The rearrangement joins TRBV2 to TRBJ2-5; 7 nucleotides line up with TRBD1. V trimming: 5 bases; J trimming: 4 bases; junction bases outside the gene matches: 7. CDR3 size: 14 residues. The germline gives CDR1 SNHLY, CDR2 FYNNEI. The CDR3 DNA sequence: TGTGCCAGCAGTACAGGGGCAGTGAGAGAGACCCAGTACTTC. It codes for CASSTGAVRETQYF.

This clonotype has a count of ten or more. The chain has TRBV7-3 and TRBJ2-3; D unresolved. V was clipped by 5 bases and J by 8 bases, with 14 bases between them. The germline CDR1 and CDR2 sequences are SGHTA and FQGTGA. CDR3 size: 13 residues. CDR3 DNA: TGTGCCAGCAGCCTCCGGGCCACGGGTACGCAGTATTTT. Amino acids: CASSLRATGTQYF.

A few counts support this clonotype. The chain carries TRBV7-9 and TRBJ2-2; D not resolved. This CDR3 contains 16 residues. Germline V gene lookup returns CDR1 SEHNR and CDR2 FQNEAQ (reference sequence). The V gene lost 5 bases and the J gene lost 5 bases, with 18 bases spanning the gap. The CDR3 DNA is TGTGCCAGCAGCCCACCGTTAAGGGTAGCTACCGGGGAGCTGTTTTTT. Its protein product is CASSPPLRVATGELFF.

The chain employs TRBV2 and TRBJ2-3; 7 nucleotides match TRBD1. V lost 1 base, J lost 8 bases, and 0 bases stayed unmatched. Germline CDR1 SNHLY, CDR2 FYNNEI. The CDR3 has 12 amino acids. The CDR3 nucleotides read TGTGCCAGCAGTGAAGACAGGGGTACGCAGTATTTT. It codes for CASSEDRGTQYF.

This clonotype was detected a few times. This chain's CDR3 is CASSQAGLAGTDTQYF. The DNA for the CDR3 is TGTGCCAGCAGCCAAGCGGGACTAGCGGGCACAGATACGCAGTATTTT. The V gene is TRBV3-1, the J gene TRBJ2-3; 11 bases are shared with TRBD2. Germline V gene data show CDR1 as LGHDT and CDR2 as YNNKEL (reference sequence). V was clipped by 1 base and J by 1 base; unmatched bases: 1. The CDR3 loop spans 16 amino acids.

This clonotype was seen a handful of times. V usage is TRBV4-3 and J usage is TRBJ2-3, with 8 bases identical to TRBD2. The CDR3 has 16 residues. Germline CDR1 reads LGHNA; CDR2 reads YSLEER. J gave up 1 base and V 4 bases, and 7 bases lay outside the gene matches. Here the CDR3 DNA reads TGCGCCAGCAGCCGCGACGGGCGGGGGGGCACAGATACGCAGTATTTT. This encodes CASSRDGRGGTDTQYF.

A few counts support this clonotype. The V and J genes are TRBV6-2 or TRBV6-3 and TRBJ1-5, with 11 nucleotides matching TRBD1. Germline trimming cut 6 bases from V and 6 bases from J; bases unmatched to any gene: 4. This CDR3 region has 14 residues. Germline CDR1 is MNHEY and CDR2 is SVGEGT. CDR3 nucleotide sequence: TGTGCCAGCAGCCCTGGACAGGGGGCTCAGCCCCAGCATTTT. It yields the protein CASSPGQGAQPQHF.

CDR3 sequence (DNA): TGTGCCAGCACCGGAGGGGGACAGGGAAGACAGCCCCAGCATTTT. This sequence encodes CASTGGGQGRQPQHF. The chain has TRBV12-3 or TRBV12-4 and TRBJ1-5; 9 nucleotides align to TRBD1. The CDR3 is 15 amino acids. V trimming: 7 bases; J trimming: 7 bases; junction bases outside the gene matches: 11.

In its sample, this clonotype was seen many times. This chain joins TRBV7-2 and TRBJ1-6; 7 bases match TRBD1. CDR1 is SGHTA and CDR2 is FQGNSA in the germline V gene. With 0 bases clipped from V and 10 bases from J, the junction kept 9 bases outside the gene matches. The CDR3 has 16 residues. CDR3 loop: CASSLAGHRGGSPLHF. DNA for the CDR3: TGTGCCAGCAGCTTAGCCGGTCACAGGGGTGGCTCACCCCTCCACTTT.

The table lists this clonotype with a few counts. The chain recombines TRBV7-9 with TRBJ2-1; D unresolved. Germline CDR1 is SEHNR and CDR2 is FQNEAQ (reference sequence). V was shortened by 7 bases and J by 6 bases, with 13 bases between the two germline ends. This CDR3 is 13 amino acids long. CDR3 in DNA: TGTGCCAGCAACGTCGGCGAACTCAATGAGCAGTTCTTC. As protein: CASNVGELNEQFF.

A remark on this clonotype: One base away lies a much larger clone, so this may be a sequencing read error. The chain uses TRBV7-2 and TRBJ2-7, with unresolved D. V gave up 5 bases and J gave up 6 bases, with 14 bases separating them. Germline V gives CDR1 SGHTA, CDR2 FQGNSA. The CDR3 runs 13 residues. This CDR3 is CTSSRFSSAEQYF. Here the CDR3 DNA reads TGTACCAGCAGCCGGTTCTCGAGCGCCGAGCAGTACTTC.

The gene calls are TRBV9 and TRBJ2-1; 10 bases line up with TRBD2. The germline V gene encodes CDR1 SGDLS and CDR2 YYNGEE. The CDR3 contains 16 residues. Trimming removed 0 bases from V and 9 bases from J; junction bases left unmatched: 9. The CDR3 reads CASSVVERGGSSEQFF. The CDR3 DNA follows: TGTGCCAGCAGCGTAGTCGAGCGGGGGGGCTCCAGTGAGCAGTTCTTC. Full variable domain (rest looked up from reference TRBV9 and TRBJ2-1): DSGVTQTPKHLITATGQRVTLRCSPRSGDLSVYWYQQSLDQGLQFLIQYYNGEERAKGNILERFSAQQFPDLHSELNLSSLELGDSALYFCASSVVERGGSSEQFFGPGTRLTVL.

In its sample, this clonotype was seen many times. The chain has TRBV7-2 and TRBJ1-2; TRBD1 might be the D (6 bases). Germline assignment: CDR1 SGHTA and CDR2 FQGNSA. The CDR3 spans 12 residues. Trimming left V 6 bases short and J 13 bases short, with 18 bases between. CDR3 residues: CASSPTGFLFTF. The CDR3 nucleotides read TGTGCCAGCAGTCCCACAGGGTTTCTTTTCACCTTC.

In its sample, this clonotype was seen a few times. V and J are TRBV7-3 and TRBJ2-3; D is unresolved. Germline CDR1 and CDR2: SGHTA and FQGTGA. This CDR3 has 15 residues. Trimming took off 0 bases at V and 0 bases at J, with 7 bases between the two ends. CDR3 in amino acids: CASSLTRSSTDTQYF. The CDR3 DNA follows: TGTGCCAGCAGCTTAACCCGAAGTAGCACAGATACGCAGTATTTT.

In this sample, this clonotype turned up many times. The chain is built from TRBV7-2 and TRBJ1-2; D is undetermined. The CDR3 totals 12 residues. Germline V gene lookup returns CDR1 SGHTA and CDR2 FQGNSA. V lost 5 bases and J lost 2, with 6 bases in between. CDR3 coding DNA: TGTGCCAGCAGCGAACAGAACTATGGCTACACCTTC. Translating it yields CASSEQNYGYTF.

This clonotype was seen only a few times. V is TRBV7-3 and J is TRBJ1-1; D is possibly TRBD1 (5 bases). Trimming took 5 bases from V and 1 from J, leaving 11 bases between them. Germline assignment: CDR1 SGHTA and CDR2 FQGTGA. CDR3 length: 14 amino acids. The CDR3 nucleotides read TGTGCCAGCAGCCCGGCTGGGGCGAACACTGAAGCTTTCTTT. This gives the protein CASSPAGANTEAFF.